This T cell receptor beta chain was identified during a study of T cells expressing NK-cell markers. The CDR3 loop spans 15 amino acids. CDR1 SGHDT and CDR2 YYEEEE come from the germline V gene. TCRdb re-analyzed the 5' RACE reads; it lists each CDR3 protein once, without DNA. Its table lists about 540,000 distinct CDR3 sequences. The clonotype was recovered from a man aged 18 to 29 in good health. V is TRBV5-6 and J is TRBJ2-3. Sequences were obtained from blood T cells: a sorted CD56 or NKG2C T cell subset, CD4+ or CD8+ T cells, or bulk PBMC T cells (not recorded which). The CDR3 here is CASSWTATSTDTQYF.